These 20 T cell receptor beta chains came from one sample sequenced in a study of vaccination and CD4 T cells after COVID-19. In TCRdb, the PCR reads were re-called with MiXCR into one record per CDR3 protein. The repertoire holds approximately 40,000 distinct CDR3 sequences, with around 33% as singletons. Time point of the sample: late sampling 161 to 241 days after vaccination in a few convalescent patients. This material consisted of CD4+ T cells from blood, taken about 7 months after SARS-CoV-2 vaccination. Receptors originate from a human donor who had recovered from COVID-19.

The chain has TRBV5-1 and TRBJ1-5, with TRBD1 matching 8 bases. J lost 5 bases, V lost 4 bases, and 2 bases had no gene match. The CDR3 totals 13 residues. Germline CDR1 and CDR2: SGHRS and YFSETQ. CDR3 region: CASSLGQDQPQHF. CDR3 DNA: TGCGCCAGCAGCCTGGGACAGGATCAGCCCCAGCATTTT.

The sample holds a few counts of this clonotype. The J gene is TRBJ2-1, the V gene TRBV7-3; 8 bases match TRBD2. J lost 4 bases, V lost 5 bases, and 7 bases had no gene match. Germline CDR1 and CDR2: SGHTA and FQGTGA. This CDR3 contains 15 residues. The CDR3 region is CASSATSEPYNEQFF. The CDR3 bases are TGTGCCAGCAGCGCGACTAGCGAGCCATACAATGAGCAGTTCTTC.

The CDR3 region has the DNA TGTGCCAGCAGTTTAAAAGGGGCACGTTTGGAGACCCAGTACTTC. This gives the protein CASSLKGARLETQYF. The chain links TRBV28 to TRBJ2-5; possible D gene TRBD1, 5 bases. The CDR3 runs 15 residues. Germline CDR1 is MDHEN and CDR2 is SYDVKM. V was trimmed by 2 bases and J by 5 bases, leaving 15 bases between them. The entire variable domain, with the rest obtained from reference TRBV28 and TRBJ2-5, is as follows: DVKVTQSSRYLVKRTGEKVFLECVQDMDHENMFWYRQDPGLGLRLIYFSYDVKMKEKGDIPEGYSVSREKKERFSLILESASTNQTSMYLCASSLKGARLETQYFGPGTRLLVL.

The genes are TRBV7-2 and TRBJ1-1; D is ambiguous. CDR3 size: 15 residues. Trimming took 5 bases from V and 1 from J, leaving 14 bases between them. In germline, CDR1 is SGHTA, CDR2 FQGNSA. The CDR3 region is CASSKSNLWNTEAFF. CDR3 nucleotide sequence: TGTGCCAGCAGCAAATCGAATCTCTGGAACACTGAAGCTTTCTTT.

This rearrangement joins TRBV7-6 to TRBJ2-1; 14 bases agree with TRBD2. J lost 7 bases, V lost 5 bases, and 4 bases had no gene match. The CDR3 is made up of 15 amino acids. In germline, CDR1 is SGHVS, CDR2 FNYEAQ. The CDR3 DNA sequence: TGTGCCAGCAGCCCGAGGACTAGCGGGGGGAATGAGCAGTTCTTC. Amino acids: CASSPRTSGGNEQFF.

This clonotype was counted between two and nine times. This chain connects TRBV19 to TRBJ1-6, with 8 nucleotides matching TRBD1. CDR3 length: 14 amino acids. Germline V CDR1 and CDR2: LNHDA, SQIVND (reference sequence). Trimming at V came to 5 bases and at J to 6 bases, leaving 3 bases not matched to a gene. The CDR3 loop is CASSSDRVNSPLHF. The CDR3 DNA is TGTGCCAGTAGTTCGGACAGGGTTAATTCACCCCTCCACTTT.

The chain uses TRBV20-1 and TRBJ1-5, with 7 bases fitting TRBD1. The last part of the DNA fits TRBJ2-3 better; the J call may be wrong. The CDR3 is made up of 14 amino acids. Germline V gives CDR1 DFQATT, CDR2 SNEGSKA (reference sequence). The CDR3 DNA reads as TGCAGTGCTACTGACAGGGCAAGGGATCAGCCCCAGTATTTT. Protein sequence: CSATDRARDQPQYF.

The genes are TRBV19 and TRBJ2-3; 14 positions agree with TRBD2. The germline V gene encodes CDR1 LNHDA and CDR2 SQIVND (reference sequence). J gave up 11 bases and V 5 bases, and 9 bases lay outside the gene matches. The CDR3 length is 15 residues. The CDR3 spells CASSPPGLAGVGQYF. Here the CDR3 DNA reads TGTGCCAGTAGTCCTCCGGGACTAGCGGGAGTTGGGCAGTATTTT. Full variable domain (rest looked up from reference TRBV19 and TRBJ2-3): DGGITQSPKYLFRKEGQNVTLSCEQNLNHDAMYWYRQDPGQGLRLIYYSQIVNDFQKGDIAEGYSVSREKKESFPLTVTSAQKNPTAFYLCASSPPGLAGVGQYFGPGTRLTVL.

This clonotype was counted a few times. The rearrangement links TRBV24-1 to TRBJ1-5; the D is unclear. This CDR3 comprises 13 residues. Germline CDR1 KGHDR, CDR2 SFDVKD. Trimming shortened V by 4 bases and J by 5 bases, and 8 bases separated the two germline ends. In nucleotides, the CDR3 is TGTGCCACCAGTGACCGGACCGATCAGCCCCAGCATTTT. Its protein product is CATSDRTDQPQHF.

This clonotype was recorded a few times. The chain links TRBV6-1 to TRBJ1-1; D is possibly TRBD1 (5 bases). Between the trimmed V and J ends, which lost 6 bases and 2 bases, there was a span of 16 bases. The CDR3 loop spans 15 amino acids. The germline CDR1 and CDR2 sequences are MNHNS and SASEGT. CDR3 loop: CASSQTGLSNTEAFF. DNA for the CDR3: TGTGCCAGCAGCCAAACGGGACTCTCAAACACTGAAGCTTTCTTT.

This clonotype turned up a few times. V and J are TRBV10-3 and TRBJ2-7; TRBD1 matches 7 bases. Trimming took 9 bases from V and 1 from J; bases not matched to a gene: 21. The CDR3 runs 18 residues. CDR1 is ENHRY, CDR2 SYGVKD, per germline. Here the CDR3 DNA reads TGTGCCATTAGACGGACAGGAGGCCCTCTGGGGAGTTCCTACGAGCAGTACTTC. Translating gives CAIRRTGGPLGSSYEQYF.

The chain's CDR3 is CASSPQGLSTDTQYF. The DNA of the CDR3 is TGCGCCAGCAGCCCCCAGGGATTGAGCACAGATACGCAGTATTTT. The chain is built from TRBV10-1 and TRBJ2-3, with D possibly matching TRBD1 (5 bases). This CDR3 is built from 15 residues. The germline gives CDR1 WNHNN, CDR2 SYGVQD (reference sequence). V was clipped by 6 bases and J by 0 bases, with 13 bases between them.

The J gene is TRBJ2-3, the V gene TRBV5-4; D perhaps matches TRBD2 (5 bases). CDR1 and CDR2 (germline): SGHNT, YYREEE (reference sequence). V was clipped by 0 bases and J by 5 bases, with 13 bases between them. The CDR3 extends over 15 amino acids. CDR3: CASSLATGTGDTQYF. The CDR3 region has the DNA TGTGCCAGCAGCTTGGCCACGGGAACGGGAGATACGCAGTATTTT.

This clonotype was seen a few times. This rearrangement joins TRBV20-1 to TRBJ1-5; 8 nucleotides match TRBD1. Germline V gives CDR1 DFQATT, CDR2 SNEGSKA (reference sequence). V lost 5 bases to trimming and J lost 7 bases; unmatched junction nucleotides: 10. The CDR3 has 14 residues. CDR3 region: CSARPGQGSQPQHF. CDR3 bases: TGCAGTGCTCGTCCAGGACAGGGTTCACAGCCCCAGCATTTT.

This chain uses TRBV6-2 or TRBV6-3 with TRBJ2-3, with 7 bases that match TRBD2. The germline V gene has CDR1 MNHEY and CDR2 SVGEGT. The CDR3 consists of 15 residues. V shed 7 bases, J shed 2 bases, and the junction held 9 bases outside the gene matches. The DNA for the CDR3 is TGTGCCAGCACTGGTCCTAGCGGAGACACAGATACGCAGTATTTT. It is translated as CASTGPSGDTDTQYF.

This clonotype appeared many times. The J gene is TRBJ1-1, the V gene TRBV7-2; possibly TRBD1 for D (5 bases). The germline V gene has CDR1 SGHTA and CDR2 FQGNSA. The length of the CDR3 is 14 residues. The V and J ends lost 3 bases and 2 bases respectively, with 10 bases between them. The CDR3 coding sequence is TGTGCCAGCAGCTTGGGACGAAGTAACACTGAAGCTTTCTTT. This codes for CASSLGRSNTEAFF.

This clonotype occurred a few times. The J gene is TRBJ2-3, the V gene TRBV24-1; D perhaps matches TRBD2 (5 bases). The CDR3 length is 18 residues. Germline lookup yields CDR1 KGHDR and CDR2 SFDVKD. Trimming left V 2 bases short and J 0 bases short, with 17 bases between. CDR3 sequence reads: CATSDSLQAEASTDTQYF. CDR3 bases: TGTGCCACCAGTGATTCCCTACAAGCGGAGGCGAGCACAGATACGCAGTATTTT.

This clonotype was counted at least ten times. Here the CDR3 reads CASSPDPRVVGGELFF. The CDR3 region has the DNA TGTGCCAGTAGCCCGGATCCTAGGGTTGTCGGCGGGGAGCTGTTTTTT. V and J are TRBV19 and TRBJ2-2, with D unclear. The CDR3 runs 16 residues. V gave up 6 bases and J gave up 7 bases, with 21 bases separating them. CDR1 and CDR2 from the germline V gene are LNHDA and SQIVND (reference sequence).

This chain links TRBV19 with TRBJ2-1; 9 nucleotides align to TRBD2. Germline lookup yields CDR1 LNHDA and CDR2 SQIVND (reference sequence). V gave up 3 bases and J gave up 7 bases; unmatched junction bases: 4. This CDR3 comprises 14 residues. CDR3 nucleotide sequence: TGTGCCAGTAGTATTCTAGCGGGAACAAATGAGCAGTTCTTC. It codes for CASSILAGTNEQFF.

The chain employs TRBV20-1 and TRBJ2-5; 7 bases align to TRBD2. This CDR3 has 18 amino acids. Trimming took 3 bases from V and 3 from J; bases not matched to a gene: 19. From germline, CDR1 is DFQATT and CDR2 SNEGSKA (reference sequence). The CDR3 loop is CSARVGSASGLKKETQYF. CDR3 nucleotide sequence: TGCAGTGCTAGGGTCGGGTCTGCTAGCGGATTAAAGAAAGAGACCCAGTACTTC.